This T cell receptor beta chain appears in the sequencing data of a study of T cell repertoires in cytomegalovirus infection. Study as a whole: Public TCR beta signature analysis indicated the presence of both CMV infection and matching HLA type. General study results and limits: The response measured ex vivo was dominated by TCR beta clonotypes (HLA-C-restricted and CMV-specific).

In its sample, this clonotype was seen many times. Antigen unknown. TCRdb reprocessed the reads via MiXCR and lists one record per CDR3 protein. The sample comprises about 570,000 distinct CDR3 sequences, approximately 40% of which are singletons, and around 48% rests with the top ten. V lost 4 bases, J lost 0 bases, and 12 bases lay in between. CDR3 length: 16 residues. Germline CDR1 and CDR2: SGHTA and FQGNSA. V and J are TRBV7-2 and TRBJ1-4; D remains unclear. Sequencing was performed on cultured PBMCs, taken from culture after CMV antigen stimulation. This receptor was taken from a human donor in good health (CMV status not recorded). Some clones in this sample may be carry-over from other donors' samples. CDR3 region: CASSYFVRTTNEKLFF. The CDR3 bases are TGTGCCAGCAGCTACTTCGTCAGGACAACTAATGAAAAACTGTTTTTT.